This T cell receptor beta chain was profiled in a study of T cells in Graves' hyperthyroidism and ophthalmopathy. Regarding this clonotype: What it recognizes is unknown.

From RNA transcripts, TCR beta CDR3 regions were amplified. The TCR CDR3 was amplified in a first-round RT-PCR using the HTBI primer set. TCRdb re-analysed the multiplex PCR reads in MiXCR, keeping a single row per CDR3 protein. Counted here are fewer than 450,000 distinct CDR3 sequences, around 15% occurring once; the ten biggest clones make up 28%. Study observations and caveats: Most thyroid clonotypes with frequency above 0.001 were detected in blood. A model built on 13 V-J features separated ophthalmopathy from stable hyperthyroidism.

In the ophthalmopathy cohort, Clinical Activity Score was at least 3, NOSPECS grade at least 4, and duration under 3 months. Exclusion followed for patients with uncontrolled infection, other autoimmune disease, pregnancy or lactation. The sequenced sample was blood. The origin of this receptor is a man aged 45 to 65 with Graves' ophthalmopathy.

CDR3 amino acids: CSARDDRAQILQYF. The DNA for the CDR3 is TGCAGTGCTAGAGACGACAGGGCTCAGATATTGCAGTATTTT. The chain couples TRBV20-1 to TRBJ2-3; 7 bases agree with TRBD1. With V trimmed by 0 bases and J by 11 bases, 11 bases remained unmatched. This CDR3 region has 14 residues. CDR1 and CDR2 (germline): DFQATT, SNEGSKA (reference sequence).